This TCR beta chain was profiled in a study of blood T cell repertoires in COVID-19. Study summary: Donors in the United States, Italy and Spain gave samples during acute or convalescent COVID-19. Sources were T cells, B-cell-depleted T cells, or PBMCs; the material itself was cDNA or gDNA.

Authors' processing steps: Amplifying reference gene primers gave estimates of nucleated cell counts. This table comes from immunoSEQ multiplex PCR, and its TCRdb copy is limited to in-frame clones, with some not included. For V, J and clone size, that table is used; D and trimming come from the DNA. The table shows a few hundred thousand clones, with around nine tenths occurring only once. Participant-given clinical history determined each cohort assignment. The V end was cut by 5 bases, the J end by 10 bases, with 13 bases between. Germline CDR1 reads SQVTM; CDR2 reads ANQGSEA. The CDR3 is 11 residues long.

This clonotype originated in a woman in her twenties or thirties who had recovered from COVID-19. The chain uses TRBV29-1 and TRBJ2-3, with TRBD1 as a possible D gene (5 bases). The sample comprised PBMCs or T cells enriched from blood (not recorded which). CDR3 residues: CSVLDTLAQYF. DNA of the CDR3: TGCAGCGTTCTGGACACCTTGGCGCAGTATTTT.